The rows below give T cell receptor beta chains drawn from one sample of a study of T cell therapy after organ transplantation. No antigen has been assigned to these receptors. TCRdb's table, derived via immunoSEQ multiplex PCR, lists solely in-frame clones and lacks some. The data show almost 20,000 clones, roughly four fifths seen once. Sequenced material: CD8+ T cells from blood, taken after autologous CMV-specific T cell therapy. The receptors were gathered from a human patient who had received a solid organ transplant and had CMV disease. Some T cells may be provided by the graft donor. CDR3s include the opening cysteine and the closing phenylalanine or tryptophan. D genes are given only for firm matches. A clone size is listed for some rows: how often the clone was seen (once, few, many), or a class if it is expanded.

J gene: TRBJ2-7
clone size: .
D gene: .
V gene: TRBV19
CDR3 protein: CASSIGLRGTHEQYF
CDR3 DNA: TGTGCCAGTAGTATAGGCCTCCGGGGTACCCACGAGCAGTACTTC

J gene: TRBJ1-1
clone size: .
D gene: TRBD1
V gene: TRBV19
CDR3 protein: CASSHRQGNTEAFF
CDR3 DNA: TGTGCCAGTAGTCACCGACAGGGAAACACTGAAGCTTTCTTT

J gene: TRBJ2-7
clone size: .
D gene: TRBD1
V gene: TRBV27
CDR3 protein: CASSPSWTGGPTVPEQYF
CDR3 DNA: TGTGCCAGCAGCCCGTCGTGGACAGGGGGCCCCACTGTCCCCGAGCAGTACTTC

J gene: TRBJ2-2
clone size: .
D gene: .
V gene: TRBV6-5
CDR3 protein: CASSYSVDGELFF
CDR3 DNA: TGTGCCAGCAGTTACTCCGTGGACGGGGAGCTGTTTTTT

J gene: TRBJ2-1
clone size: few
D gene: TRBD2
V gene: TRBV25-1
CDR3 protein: CASSVSGRANEQFF
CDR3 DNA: TGTGCCAGCAGTGTGAGCGGGAGGGCCAATGAGCAGTTCTTC

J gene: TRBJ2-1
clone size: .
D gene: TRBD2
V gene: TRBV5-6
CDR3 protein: CASSLEAGPHYNNEQFF
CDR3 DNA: TGTGCCAGCAGCTTGGAAGCGGGGCCACATTATAACAATGAGCAGTTCTTC

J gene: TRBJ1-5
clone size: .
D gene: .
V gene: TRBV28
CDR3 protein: CASSSGGLQPQHF
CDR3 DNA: TGTGCCAGCAGTTCTGGGGGTTTGCAGCCCCAGCATTTT

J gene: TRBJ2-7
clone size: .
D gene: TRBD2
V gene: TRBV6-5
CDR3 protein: CASSYGVAGELYEQYF
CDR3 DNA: TGTGCCAGCAGTTACGGGGTAGCGGGGGAACTATACGAGCAGTACTTC

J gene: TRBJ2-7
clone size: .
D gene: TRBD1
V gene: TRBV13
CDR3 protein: CASSLGEGDRGYEQYF
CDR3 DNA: TGTGCCAGCAGCTTAGGAGAAGGGGACAGGGGTTACGAGCAGTACTTC

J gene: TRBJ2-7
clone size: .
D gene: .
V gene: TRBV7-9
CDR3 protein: CASSLDELDYEQYF
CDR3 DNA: TGTGCCAGCAGCTTGGACGAACTAGACTACGAGCAGTACTTC

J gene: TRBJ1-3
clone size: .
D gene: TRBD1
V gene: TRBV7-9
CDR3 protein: CASGTEPLLSGNTIYF
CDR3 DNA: TGTGCCAGCGGGACAGAGCCCCTTCTCTCTGGAAACACCATATATTTT

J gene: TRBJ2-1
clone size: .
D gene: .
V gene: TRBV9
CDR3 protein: CASSVERLPHNEQFF
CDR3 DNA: TGTGCCAGCAGCGTTGAGAGGCTCCCCCACAATGAGCAGTTCTTC

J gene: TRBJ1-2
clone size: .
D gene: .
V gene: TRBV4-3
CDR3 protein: CASSQEVGQFYGYTF
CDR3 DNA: TGCGCCAGCAGCCAAGAAGTCGGGCAGTTCTATGGCTACACCTTC

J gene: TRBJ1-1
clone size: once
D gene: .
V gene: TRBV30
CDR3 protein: CAWSVQRPQEAFF
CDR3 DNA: TGTGCCTGGAGTGTACAACGGCCCCAAGAAGCTTTCTTT

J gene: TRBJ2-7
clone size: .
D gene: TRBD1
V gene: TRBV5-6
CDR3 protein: CASSSQGAYEQYF
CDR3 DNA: TGTGCCAGCAGCTCCCAGGGGGCCTACGAGCAGTACTTC

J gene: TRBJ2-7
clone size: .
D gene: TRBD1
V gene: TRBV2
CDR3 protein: CASSEGQGVYEQYF
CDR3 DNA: TGTGCCAGCAGTGAGGGACAGGGGGTATACGAGCAGTACTTC

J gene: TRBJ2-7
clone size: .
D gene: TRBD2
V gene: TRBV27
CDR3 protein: CASSIAGSDEQYF
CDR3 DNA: TGTGCCAGCAGTATAGCGGGATCGGACGAGCAGTACTTC

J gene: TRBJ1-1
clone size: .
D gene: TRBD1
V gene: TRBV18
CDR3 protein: CASSLTTGTHWDTEAFF
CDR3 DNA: TGTGCCAGCTCACTAACGACAGGGACCCACTGGGACACTGAAGCTTTCTTT

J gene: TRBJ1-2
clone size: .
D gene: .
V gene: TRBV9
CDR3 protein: CASSALQGMGYTF
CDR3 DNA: TGTGCCAGCAGCGCGTTACAGGGTATGGGCTACACCTTC

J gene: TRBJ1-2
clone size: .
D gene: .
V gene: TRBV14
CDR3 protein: CASSPSNLGSYGYTF
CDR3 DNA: TGTGCCAGCAGCCCGTCTAACCTCGGGAGCTATGGCTACACCTTC

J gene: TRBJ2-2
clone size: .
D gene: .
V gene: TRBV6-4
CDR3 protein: CASGPESGELFF
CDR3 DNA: TGTGCCAGCGGTCCGGAGTCCGGGGAGCTGTTTTTT

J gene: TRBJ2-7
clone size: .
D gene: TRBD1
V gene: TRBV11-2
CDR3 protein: CASSPLTGDNYEQYF
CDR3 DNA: TGTGCCAGCAGCCCCTTGACAGGGGATAACTACGAGCAGTACTTC

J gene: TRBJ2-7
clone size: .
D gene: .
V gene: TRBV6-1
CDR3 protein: CASSESRLSGNEQYF
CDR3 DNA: TGTGCCAGCAGTGAAAGTCGACTGTCCGGCAACGAGCAGTACTTC

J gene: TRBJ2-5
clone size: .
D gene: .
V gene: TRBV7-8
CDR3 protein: CASSLASGQQETQYF
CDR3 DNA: TGTGCCAGCAGCTTGGCCAGCGGGCAACAAGAGACCCAGTACTTC

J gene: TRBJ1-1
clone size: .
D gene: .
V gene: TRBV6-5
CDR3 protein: CASSYQGGTEKAFF
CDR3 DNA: TGTGCCAGCAGTTACCAGGGCGGTACCGAGAAAGCTTTCTTT

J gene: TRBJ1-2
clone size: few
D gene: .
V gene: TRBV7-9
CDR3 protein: CASSSPGRAYGYTF
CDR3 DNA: TGTGCCAGCAGCTCCCCGGGACGCGCCTATGGCTACACCTTC

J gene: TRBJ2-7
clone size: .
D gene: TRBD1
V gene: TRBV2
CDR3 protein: CAIRDRAYEQYF
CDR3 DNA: TGTGCCATCCGGGACAGGGCCTACGAGCAGTACTTC

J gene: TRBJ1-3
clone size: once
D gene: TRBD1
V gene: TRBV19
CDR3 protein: CASQDRGSSGNTIYF
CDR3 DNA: TGTGCCAGCCAGGACAGGGGCTCCTCTGGAAACACCATATATTTT

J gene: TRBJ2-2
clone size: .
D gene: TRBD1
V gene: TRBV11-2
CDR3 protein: CASSAWDRPTGELFF
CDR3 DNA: TGTGCCAGCAGCGCGTGGGACAGACCCACCGGGGAGCTGTTTTTT

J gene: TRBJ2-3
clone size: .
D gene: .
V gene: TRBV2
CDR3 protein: CASGGNTQYF
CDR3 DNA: TGTGCCAGCGGGGGTAATACGCAGTATTTT

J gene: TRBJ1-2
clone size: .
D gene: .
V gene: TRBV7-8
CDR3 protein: CASSLSPNYGYTF
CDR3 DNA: TGTGCCAGCAGCTTGTCGCCAAACTATGGCTACACCTTC

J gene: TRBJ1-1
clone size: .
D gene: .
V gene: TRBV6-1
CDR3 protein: CASSAGPPWGMNTEAFF
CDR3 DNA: TGTGCCAGCAGTGCCGGGCCCCCCTGGGGGATGAACACTGAAGCTTTCTTT

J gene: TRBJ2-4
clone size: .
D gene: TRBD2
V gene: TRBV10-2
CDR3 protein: CASSEGAGGLAKNIQYF
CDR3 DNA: TGCGCCAGCAGTGAGGGGGCGGGAGGGCTAGCCAAAAACATTCAGTACTTC

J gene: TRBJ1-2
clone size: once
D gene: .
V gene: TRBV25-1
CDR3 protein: CASSESPGIYGYTF
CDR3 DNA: TGTGCCAGCAGTGAATCACCAGGGATCTATGGCTACACCTTC

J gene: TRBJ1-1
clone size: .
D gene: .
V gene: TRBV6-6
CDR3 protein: CASSSWDYTDPEAFF
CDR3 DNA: TGTGCCAGCAGTTCCTGGGATTATACGGACCCTGAAGCTTTCTTT

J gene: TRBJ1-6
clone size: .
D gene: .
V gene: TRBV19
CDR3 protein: CASSPISAGPSPLHF
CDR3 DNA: TGTGCCAGTAGCCCTATATCCGCAGGGCCATCACCCCTCCACTTT

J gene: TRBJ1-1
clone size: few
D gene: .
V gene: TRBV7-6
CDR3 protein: CASSLRGGGWDTEAFF
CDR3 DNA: TGTGCCAGCAGCTTAAGGGGTGGGGGTTGGGATACTGAAGCTTTCTTT

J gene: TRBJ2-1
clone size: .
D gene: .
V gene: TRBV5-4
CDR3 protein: CASSLEGGVEQFF
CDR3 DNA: TGTGCCAGCAGCTTGGAGGGGGGAGTAGAGCAGTTCTTC

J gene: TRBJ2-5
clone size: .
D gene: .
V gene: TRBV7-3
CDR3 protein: CASSLSETQYF
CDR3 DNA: TGTGCCAGCAGCTTAAGCGAGACCCAGTACTTC

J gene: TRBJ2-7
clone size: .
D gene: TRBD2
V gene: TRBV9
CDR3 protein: CASSAGTSAYEQYF
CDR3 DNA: TGTGCCAGCAGCGCCGGGACTAGCGCCTACGAGCAGTACTTC

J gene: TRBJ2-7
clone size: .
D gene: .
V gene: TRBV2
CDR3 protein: CASSEAGGPSPTYEQYF
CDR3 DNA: TGTGCCAGCAGTGAAGCGGGAGGCCCCAGCCCGACCTACGAGCAGTACTTC

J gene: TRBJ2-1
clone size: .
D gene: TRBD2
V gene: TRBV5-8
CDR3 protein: CASSWGTSDYNEQFF
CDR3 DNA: TGTGCCAGCAGCTGGGGAACTAGCGACTACAATGAGCAGTTCTTC

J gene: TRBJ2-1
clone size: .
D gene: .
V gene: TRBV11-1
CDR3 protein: CASSIRDSYNEQFF
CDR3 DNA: TGTGCCAGCAGCATCCGGGACTCCTACAATGAGCAGTTCTTC

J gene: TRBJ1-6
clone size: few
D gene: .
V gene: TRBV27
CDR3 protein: CASSPTVSYNSPLHF
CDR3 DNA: TGTGCCAGCAGCCCTACAGTCTCCTATAATTCACCCCTCCACTTT

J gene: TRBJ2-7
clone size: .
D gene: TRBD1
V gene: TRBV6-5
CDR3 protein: CASSWGQDNLREQYF
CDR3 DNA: TGTGCCAGCAGTTGGGGACAGGATAACCTACGGGAGCAGTACTTC

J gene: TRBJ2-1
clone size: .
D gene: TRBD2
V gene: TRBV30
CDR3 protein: CAWNLAGAGEQFF
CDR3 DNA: TGTGCCTGGAATCTAGCGGGAGCGGGTGAGCAGTTCTTC